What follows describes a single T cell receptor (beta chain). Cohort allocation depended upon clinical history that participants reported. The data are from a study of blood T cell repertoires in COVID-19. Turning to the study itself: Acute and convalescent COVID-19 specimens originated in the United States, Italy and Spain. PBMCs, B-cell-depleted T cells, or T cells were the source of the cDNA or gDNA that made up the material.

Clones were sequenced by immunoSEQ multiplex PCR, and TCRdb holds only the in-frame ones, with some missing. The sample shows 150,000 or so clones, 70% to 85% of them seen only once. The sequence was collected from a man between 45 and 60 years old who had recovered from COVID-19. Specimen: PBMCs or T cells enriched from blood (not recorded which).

CDR3 in amino acids: CASSLSSVSGEQYF. For the CDR3, the DNA is TGTGCCAGCAGCCTGTCGTCAGTTTCAGGGGAGCAGTACTTC. The chain employs TRBV7-3 and TRBJ2-7, with D possibly TRBD1 on 5 matching bases. V was pared by 5 bases and J by 7 bases, with 18 bases between. This CDR3 region has 14 residues. Germline V CDR1 and CDR2: SGHTA, FQGTGA.